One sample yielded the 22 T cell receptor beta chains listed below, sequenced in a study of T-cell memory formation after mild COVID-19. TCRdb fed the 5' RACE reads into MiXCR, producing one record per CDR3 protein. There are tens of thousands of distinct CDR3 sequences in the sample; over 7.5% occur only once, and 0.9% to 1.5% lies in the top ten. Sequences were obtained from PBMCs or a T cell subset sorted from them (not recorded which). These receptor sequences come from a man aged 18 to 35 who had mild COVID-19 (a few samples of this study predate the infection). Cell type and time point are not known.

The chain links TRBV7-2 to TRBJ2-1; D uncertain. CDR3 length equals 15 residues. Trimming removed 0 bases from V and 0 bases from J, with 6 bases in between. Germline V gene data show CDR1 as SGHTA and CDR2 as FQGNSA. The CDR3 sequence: CASSLASFSYNEQFF. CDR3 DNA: TGTGCCAGCAGCTTAGCCTCCTTCTCCTACAATGAGCAGTTCTTC.

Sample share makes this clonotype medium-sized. CDR3 amino acids: CATSRDFDGSEQYV. In nucleotides, the CDR3 is TGTGCCACCAGCAGAGATTTTGATGGTTCCGAGCAGTACGTC. This sequence joins TRBV15 and TRBJ2-7; the D is unclear. The germline V gene has CDR1 LNHNV and CDR2 YYDKDF (reference sequence). Trimming pared 0 bases from V and 6 bases from J, leaving 12 bases between. This CDR3 comprises 14 residues.

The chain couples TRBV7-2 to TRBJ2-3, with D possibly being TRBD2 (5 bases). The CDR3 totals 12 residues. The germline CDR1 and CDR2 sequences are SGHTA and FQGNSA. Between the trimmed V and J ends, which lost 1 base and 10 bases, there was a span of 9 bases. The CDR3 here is CASSLVLGPQYF. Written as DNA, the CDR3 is TGTGCCAGCAGCTTAGTACTAGGACCGCAGTATTTT.

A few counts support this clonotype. The CDR3 region is CASSFLGNTGELFF. The DNA for the CDR3 is TGTGCCAGCAGCTTCTTGGGGAACACCGGGGAGCTGTTTTTT. The chain combines TRBV7-9 with TRBJ2-2; no firm D call. This CDR3 comprises 14 residues. V was shortened by 3 bases and J by 1 base, with 6 bases between the two germline ends. Germline V gene data show CDR1 as SEHNR and CDR2 as FQNEAQ (reference sequence).

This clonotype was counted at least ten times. The CDR3 protein is CASTEGPGQETQYF. Written as DNA, the CDR3 is TGTGCCAGCACCGAGGGACCCGGCCAAGAGACCCAGTACTTC. This sequence joins TRBV5-6 and TRBJ2-5; the D call may be TRBD1 or TRBD2 (5 bases each). The V gene's germline CDR1 is SGHDT and CDR2 YYEEEE. The CDR3 spans 14 residues. V was trimmed by 6 bases and J by 1 base, leaving 13 bases between them. Looking up the rest from reference TRBV5-6 and TRBJ2-5 gives the full variable domain: DAGVTQSPTHLIKTRGQQVTLRCSPKSGHDTVSWYQQALGQGPQFIFQYYEEEERQRGNFPDRFSGHQFPNYSSELNVNALLLGDSALYLCASTEGPGQETQYFGPGTRLLVL.

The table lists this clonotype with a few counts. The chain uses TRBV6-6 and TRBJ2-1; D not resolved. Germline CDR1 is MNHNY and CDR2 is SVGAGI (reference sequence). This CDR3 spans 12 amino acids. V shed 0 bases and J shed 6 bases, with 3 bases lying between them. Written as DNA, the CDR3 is TGTGCCAGCAGTTACTCAACCAATGAGCAGTTCTTC. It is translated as CASSYSTNEQFF.

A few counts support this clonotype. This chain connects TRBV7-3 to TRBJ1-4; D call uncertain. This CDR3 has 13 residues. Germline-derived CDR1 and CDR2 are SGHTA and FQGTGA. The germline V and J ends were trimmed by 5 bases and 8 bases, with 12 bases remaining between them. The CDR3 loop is CASSREVGEKLFF. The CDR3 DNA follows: TGTGCCAGCAGCAGAGAAGTGGGCGAAAAACTGTTTTTT.

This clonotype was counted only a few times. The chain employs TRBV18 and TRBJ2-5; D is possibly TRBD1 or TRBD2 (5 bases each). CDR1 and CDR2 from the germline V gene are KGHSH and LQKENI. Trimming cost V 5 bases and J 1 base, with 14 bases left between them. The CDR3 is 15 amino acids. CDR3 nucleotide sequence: TGTGCCAGCTCAGGGGACCTGACGTCCCAAGAGACCCAGTACTTC. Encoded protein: CASSGDLTSQETQYF.

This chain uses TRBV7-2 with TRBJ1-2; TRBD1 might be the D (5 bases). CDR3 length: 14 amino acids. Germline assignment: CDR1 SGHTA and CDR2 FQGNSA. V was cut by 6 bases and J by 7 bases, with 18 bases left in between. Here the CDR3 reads CASRMGEARFGYTF. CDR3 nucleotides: TGTGCCAGCAGAATGGGGGAGGCTAGGTTTGGCTACACCTTC.

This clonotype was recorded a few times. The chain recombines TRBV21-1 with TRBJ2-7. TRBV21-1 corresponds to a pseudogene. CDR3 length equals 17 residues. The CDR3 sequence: CASSTLNRSNTTYEQYV. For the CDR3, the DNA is TGTGCCAGCAGCACACTAAACAGAAGTAACACGACCTACGAGCAGTACGTC.

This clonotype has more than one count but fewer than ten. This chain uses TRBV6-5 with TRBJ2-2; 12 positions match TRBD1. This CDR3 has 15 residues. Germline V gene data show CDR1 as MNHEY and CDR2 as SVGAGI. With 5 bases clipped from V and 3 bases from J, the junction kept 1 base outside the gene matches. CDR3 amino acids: CASSRDRGHTGELFF. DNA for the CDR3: TGTGCCAGCAGTAGGGACAGGGGGCACACCGGGGAGCTGTTTTTT.

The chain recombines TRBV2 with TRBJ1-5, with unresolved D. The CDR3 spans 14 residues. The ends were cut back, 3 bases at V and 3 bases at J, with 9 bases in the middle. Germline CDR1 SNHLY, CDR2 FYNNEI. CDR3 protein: CASSEGNPNQPQHF. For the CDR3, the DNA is TGTGCCAGCAGTGAGGGGAACCCCAATCAGCCCCAGCATTTT.

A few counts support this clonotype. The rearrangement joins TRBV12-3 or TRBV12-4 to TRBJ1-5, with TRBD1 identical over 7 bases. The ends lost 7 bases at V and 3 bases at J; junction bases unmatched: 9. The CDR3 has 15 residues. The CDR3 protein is CASTSGQMPNQPQHF. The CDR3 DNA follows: TGTGCCAGCACCTCGGGACAGATGCCCAATCAGCCCCAGCATTTT.

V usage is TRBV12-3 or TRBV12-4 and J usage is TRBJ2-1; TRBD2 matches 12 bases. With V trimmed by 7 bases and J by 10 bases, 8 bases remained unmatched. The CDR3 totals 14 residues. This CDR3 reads CASTRLAGDREQFF. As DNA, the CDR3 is TGTGCCAGCACCCGACTAGCGGGGGACAGGGAGCAGTTCTTC.

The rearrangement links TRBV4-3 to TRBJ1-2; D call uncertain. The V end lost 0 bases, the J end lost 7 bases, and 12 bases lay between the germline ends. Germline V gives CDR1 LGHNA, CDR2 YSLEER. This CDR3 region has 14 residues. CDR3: CASSQEMETLGYTF. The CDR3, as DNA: TGCGCCAGCAGCCAAGAAATGGAAACTCTTGGCTACACCTTC.

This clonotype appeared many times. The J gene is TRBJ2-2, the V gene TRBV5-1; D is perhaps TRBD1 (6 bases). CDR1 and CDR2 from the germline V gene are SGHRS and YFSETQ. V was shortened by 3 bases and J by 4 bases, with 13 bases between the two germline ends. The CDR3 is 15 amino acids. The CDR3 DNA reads TGCGCCAGCAGCTACGGACAGAGGAGCACCGGGGAGCTGTTTTTT. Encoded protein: CASSYGQRSTGELFF.

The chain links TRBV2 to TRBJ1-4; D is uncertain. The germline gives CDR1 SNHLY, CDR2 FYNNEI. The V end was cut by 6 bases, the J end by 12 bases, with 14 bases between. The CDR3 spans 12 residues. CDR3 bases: TGTGCCAGCAGATCAGAGTTACGAGAACTGTTTTTT. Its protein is CASRSELRELFF.

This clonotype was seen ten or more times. In nucleotides, the CDR3 is TGTGCCAGCAGCTACCTTCAGGGCGCTGAGCAGTTCTTC. Protein product: CASSYLQGAEQFF. This chain links TRBV7-2 with TRBJ2-1, with D maybe TRBD1 (5 bases). Germline values: CDR1 SGHTA, CDR2 FQGNSA. Trimming took 4 bases from V and 9 from J, leaving 13 bases between them. The CDR3 spans 13 residues.

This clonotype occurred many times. CDR3 DNA sequence: TGCGCCAGCAGCGACGCCCGCGGCACAGATACGCAGTATTTT. The encoded protein is CASSDARGTDTQYF. The chain combines TRBV4-3 with TRBJ2-3; D gene ambiguous. Trimming cost V 5 bases and J 1 base, with 10 bases left between them. The CDR3 sequence is 14 residues long. Germline CDR1 and CDR2: LGHNA and YSLEER.

CDR3: CASIYDAYEQYV. The DNA of the CDR3 is TGTGCCAGCATCTACGACGCCTACGAGCAGTACGTC. The chain joins TRBV2 to TRBJ2-7; D is uncertain. V was clipped by 7 bases and J by 2 bases, with 9 bases between them. CDR3 length: 12 residues. Germline lookup yields CDR1 SNHLY and CDR2 FYNNEI.

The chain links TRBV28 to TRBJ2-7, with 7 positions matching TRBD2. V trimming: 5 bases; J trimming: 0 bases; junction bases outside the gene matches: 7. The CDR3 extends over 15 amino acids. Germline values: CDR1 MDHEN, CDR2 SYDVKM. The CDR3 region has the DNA TGTGCCAGCAGTCCCCGAGGGAGGGGCTCCTACGAGCAGTACGTC. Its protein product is CASSPRGRGSYEQYV.

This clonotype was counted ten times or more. The CDR3 region is CASSLPSGGAKTQYF. CDR3 nucleotide sequence: TGTGCCAGCAGCTTACCCAGCGGGGGGGCCAAGACCCAGTACTTC. The chain employs TRBV7-2 and TRBJ2-5, with 10 bases fitting TRBD2. The CDR3 covers 15 residues. Germline V gene sequence: CDR1 SGHTA, CDR2 FQGNSA. V dropped 2 bases and J dropped 6; count of bases not matched to a gene: 6.